The present entry profiles one T cell receptor (beta chain) with its context. No cognate antigen has been identified for it. Base qualities are missing; no much larger clone stands one base away. The CDR3 covers 13 residues, taking in both the cysteine and the phenylalanine. Only the CDR3 part of the read is kept: 39 bases, read in frame from the first base. The germline V gene sets CDR1 to SGHRS and CDR2 to YFSETQ. Between the V and J ends, shortened by 5 bases and 5 bases respectively, the junction contains 13 bases. This sample is part of a study of control samples from healthy donors and cancer patients (dated by TCRdb to the early 2020s). The receptor library was made with the immunoSEQ multiplex PCR assay. As stored in TCRdb, this immuneACCESS dataset retains in-frame rearrangements with V and J assigned. A fraction of the clones does not appear; measured against another copy, unresolved V genes explain less than half of the discrepancy, and the remainder lacks a known reason. Recorded for this sample are approximately 110,000 clones; approximately 90% of them occurred a single time. The ten largest clones capture 7.8% of the sample.

The chain couples TRBV5-1 to TRBJ2-5; D gene: possibly TRBD2, on 5 matching bases. This TCR came from a woman younger than 35 in good health. The sample was blood. The bases read TGCGCCAGCAGTCGGTCTTCGGGGGAGACCCAGTACTTC. Its protein product is CASSRSSGETQYF.